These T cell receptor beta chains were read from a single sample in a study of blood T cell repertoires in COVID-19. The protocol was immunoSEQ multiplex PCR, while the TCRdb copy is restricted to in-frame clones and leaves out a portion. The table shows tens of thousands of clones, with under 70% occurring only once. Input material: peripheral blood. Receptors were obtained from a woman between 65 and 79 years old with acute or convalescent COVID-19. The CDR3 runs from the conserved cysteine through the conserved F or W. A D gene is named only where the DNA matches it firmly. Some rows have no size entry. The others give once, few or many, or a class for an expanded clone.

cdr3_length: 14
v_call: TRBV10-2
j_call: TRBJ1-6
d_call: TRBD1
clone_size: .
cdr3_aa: CASCSGQGNSPLHF
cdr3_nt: TGCGCCAGCTGCTCGGGACAGGGTAATTCACCCCTCCACTTT

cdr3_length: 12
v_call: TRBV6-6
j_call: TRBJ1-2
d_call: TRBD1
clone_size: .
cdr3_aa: CATNRGIYGYTF
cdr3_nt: TGTGCCACCAACAGGGGAATCTATGGCTACACCTTC

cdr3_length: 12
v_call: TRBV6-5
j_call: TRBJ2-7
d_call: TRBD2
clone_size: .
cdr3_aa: CASTPGGREQYF
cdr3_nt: TGTGCCAGCACCCCGGGAGGGCGCGAGCAGTACTTC

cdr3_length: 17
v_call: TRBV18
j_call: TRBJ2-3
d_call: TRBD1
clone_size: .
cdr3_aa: CASSLNRGSVGTDTQYF
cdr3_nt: TGTGCCAGCTCACTCAACAGGGGCTCAGTGGGCACAGATACGCAGTATTTT

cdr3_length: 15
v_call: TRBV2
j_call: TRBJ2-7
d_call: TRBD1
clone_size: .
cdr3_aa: CASQGTGGTRYEQYF
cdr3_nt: TGTGCCAGTCAAGGGACAGGGGGCACTAGGTACGAGCAGTACTTC

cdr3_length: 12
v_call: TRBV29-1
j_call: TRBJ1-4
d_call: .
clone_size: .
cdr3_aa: CSVEGGNEKLFF
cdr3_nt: TGCAGCGTTGAGGGGGGTAATGAAAAACTGTTTTTT

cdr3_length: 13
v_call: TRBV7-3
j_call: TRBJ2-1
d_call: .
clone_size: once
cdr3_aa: CASSLTSYNEQFF
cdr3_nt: TGTGCCAGCAGCTTGACTTCCTACAATGAGCAGTTCTTC

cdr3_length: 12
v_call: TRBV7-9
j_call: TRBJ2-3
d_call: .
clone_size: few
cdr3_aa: CASERQADTQYF
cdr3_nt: TGTGCCAGCGAAAGACAGGCAGATACGCAGTATTTT

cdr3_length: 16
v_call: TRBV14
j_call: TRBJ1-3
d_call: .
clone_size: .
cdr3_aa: CASSQDHPGAGNTIYF
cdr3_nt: TGTGCCAGCAGCCAAGACCACCCGGGGGCTGGAAACACCATATATTTT

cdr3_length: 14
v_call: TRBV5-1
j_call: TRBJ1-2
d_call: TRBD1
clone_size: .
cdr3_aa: CASSPTGTGDGYTF
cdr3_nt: TGCGCCAGCAGCCCGACAGGGACAGGGGATGGCTACACCTTC

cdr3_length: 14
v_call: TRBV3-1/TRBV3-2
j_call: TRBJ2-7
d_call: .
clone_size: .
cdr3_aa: CASSDRTRTYEQYF
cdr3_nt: TGTGCCAGCAGCGATCGGACAAGGACCTACGAGCAGTACTTC

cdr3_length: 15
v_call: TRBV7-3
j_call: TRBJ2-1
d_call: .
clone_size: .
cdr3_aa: CASSLGSWSYNEQFF
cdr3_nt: TGTGCCAGCAGCTTAGGTAGTTGGAGCTACAATGAGCAGTTCTTC

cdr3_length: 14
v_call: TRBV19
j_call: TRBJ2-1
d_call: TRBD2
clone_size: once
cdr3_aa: CASSGGEGLLRQFF
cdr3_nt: TGTGCCAGTAGTGGGGGGGAGGGCCTGTTAAGGCAGTTCTTC

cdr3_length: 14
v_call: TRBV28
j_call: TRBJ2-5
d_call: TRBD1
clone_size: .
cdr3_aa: CASSLVGQTETQYF
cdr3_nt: TGTGCCAGCAGTTTAGTGGGACAGACGGAGACCCAGTACTTC

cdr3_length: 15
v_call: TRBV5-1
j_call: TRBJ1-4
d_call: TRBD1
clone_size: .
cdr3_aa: CASSQTGAHNEKLFF
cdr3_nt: TGCGCCAGCAGCCAAACAGGGGCGCATAATGAAAAACTGTTTTTT

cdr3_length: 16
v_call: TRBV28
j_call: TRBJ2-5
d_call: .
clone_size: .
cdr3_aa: CASGLSSSATKETQYF
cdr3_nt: TGTGCCAGCGGTCTGAGTAGTTCCGCGACAAAAGAGACCCAGTACTTC

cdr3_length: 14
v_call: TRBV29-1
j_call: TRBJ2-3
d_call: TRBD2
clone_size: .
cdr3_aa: CSVPTSGLTDTQYF
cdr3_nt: TGCAGCGTTCCAACTAGCGGGCTGACAGATACGCAGTATTTT

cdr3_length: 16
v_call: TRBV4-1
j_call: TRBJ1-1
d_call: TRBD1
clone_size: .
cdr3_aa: CASSHFLQGRGTEAFF
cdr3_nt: TGCGCCAGCAGCCATTTTCTACAGGGGAGAGGGACTGAAGCTTTCTTT

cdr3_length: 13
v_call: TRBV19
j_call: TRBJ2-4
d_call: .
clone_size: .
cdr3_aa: CASSPIAKNIQYF
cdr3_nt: TGTGCCAGTAGTCCCATAGCCAAAAACATTCAGTACTTC

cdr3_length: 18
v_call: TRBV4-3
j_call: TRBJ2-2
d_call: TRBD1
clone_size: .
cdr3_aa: CASSQDPTGNKNGGELFF
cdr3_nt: TGCGCCAGCAGCCAAGATCCGACAGGGAATAAGAACGGCGGGGAGCTGTTTTTT

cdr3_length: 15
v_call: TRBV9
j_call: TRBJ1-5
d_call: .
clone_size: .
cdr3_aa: CASSAGPGPWQPQHF
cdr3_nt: TGTGCCAGCAGCGCGGGTCCGGGTCCCTGGCAGCCCCAGCATTTT

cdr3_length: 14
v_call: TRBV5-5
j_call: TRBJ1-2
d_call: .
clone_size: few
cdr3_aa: CASSPYFGRSGYTF
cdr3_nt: TGTGCCAGCAGCCCCTATTTCGGGAGGAGTGGCTACACCTTC

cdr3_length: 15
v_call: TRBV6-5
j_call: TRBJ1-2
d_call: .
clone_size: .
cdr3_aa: CASSYSLGQPYGYTF
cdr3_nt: TGTGCCAGCAGTTACTCGTTAGGACAGCCCTATGGCTACACCTTC

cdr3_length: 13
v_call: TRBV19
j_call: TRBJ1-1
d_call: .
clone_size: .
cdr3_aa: CASSSQLNTEAFF
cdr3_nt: TGTGCCAGTAGTTCACAGCTGAACACTGAAGCTTTCTTT

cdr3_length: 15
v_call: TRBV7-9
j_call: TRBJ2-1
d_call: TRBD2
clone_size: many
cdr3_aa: CASSILSGGYNEQFF
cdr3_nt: TGTGCCAGCAGTATACTAAGCGGGGGTTACAATGAGCAGTTCTTC

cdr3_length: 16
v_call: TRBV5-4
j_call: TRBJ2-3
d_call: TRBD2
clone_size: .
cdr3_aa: CASSLTAGGPTDTQYF
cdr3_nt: TGTGCCAGCAGCTTGACCGCGGGAGGGCCGACAGATACGCAGTATTTT

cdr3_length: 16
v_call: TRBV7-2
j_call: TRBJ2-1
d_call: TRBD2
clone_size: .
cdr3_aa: CASSLYTSGGKNEQFF
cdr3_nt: TGTGCCAGCAGCCTCTACACCAGCGGGGGGAAGAATGAGCAGTTCTTC

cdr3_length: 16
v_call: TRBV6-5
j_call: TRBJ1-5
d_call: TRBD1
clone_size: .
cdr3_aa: CASSYPDRGRAQPQHF
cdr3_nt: TGTGCCAGCAGTTACCCGGACAGGGGACGGGCTCAGCCCCAGCATTTT